A few counts support the clone carrying this T cell receptor (beta chain). Its antigen remains unidentified. With template switching, a universal primer site was added, and the cDNA carried unique molecular identifiers. TCRdb ran MiXCR on the 5' RACE reads and lists one entry per CDR3 protein. The sample has about 1.7 million distinct CDR3 sequences, around 29% seen once. The sample is drawn from a study of identical twins. Overall study results and limits: While abundant cord blood beta clonotypes carried fewer insertions, memory repertoires showed no such pattern. Findings depended on cross-sectional statistics rather than tracking the same donors.

Deletions cut 3 bases from V and 4 bases from J, with 18 bases between. Germline-derived CDR1 and CDR2 are DFQATT and SNEGSKA (reference sequence). This CDR3 has 15 amino acids. The specimen was cord blood. The TCR originated in a newborn girl in good health. V is TRBV20-1 and J is TRBJ1-2; D is undetermined. CDR3 sequence: CSASPHGAGTYGYTF. The CDR3 region has the DNA TGCAGTGCTAGCCCCCACGGAGCGGGAACCTATGGCTACACCTTC.